These 10 T cell receptor beta chains originate from one sample sequenced in a study of blood T cells in healthy people across ages. The second PCR ran roughly 7 to 12 cycles with a sample-barcoded 5' primer and J-beta primers. TCRdb re-called the 5' RACE reads with MiXCR, one entry per CDR3 protein. The sample holds roughly 930,000 distinct CDR3 sequences, around 46% seen once. Input material: blood. The receptor set was obtained from a man younger than 40 in good health.

This chain connects TRBV7-2 to TRBJ2-3; 12 positions match TRBD2. Per the germline V gene, CDR1 is SGHTA and CDR2 is FQGNSA. Trimming cost V 1 base and J 1 base; bases outside gene matches: 9. This CDR3 region has 19 residues. The CDR3 spells CASSLVGIRTSGGTDTQYF. The CDR3 bases are TGTGCCAGCAGCTTAGTGGGTATTCGGACTAGCGGGGGCACAGATACGCAGTATTTT. Together with reference TRBV7-2 and TRBJ2-3, the CDR3 gives the full variable domain: GAGVSQSPSNKVTEKGKDVELRCDPISGHTALYWYRQSLGQGLEFLIYFQGNSAPDKSGLPSDRFSAERTGGSVSTLTIQRTQQEDSAVYLCASSLVGIRTSGGTDTQYFGPGTRLTVL.

DNA of the CDR3: TGTGCCAGCAGCGCAGGGGTAGGGGCCAACGTCCTGACTTTC. It encodes CASSAGVGANVLTF. The chain is built from TRBV12-3 or TRBV12-4 and TRBJ2-6; D is possibly TRBD1 (6 bases). The CDR3 contains 14 residues. V lost 6 bases and J 4 bases, leaving 10 bases between the germline ends.

The sample holds a few counts of this clonotype. V is TRBV25-1 and J is TRBJ1-5; 10 bases match TRBD1. There are 14 residues in the CDR3. CDR1 is MGHDK and CDR2 is SYGVNS in the germline V gene. The trim removed 7 bases at V and 5 bases at J, leaving 5 bases unmatched. CDR3 in amino acids: CASTGQGFDQPQHF. CDR3 coding DNA: TGTGCCAGCACGGGACAGGGGTTCGATCAGCCCCAGCATTTT.

V and J are TRBV5-1 and TRBJ2-5; D ambiguous. The DNA end lines up better with TRBJ2-7; the J call may be wrong. The germline CDR1 and CDR2 sequences are SGHRS and YFSETQ. This CDR3 spans 12 amino acids. CDR3 nucleotide sequence: TGCGCCAGCAGCTGGGCGGAGTCCGAGCAGTACTTC. Protein: CASSWAESEQYF.

The V and J genes are TRBV4-1 and TRBJ1-5; D perhaps matches TRBD1 (5 bases). CDR3 length equals 15 residues. Germline-derived CDR1 and CDR2 are MGHRA and YSYEKL. Trimming stripped 0 bases from V and 9 bases from J, with 15 bases between. The CDR3 reads CASSQDQGPHRPQHF. CDR3 nucleotide sequence: TGCGCCAGCAGCCAAGATCAGGGTCCTCATCGGCCCCAGCATTTT.

This clonotype came up once. This rearrangement joins TRBV20-1 to TRBJ2-3; TRBD2 matches at 11 bases. CDR3 size: 15 residues. V was pared by 6 bases and J by 6 bases, with 11 bases of the junction left unmatched. Germline CDR1 DFQATT, CDR2 SNEGSKA (reference sequence). For the CDR3, the DNA is TGCAGTGCCGCCGGACTAGCGGGTTTGAGGGATACGCAGTATTTT. This translates into CSAAGLAGLRDTQYF.

This chain links TRBV5-6 with TRBJ2-5, with D tentatively TRBD1 or TRBD2 (5 bases each). The V end lost 7 bases, the J end lost 5 bases, and 9 bases lay between the germline ends. Per the germline V gene, CDR1 is SGHDT and CDR2 is YYEEEE. This CDR3 comprises 11 residues. The CDR3 is CASHWGETQYF. The CDR3 nucleotides read TGTGCCAGCCATTGGGGGGAGACCCAGTACTTC.

This rearrangement joins TRBV20-1 to TRBJ2-7; unclear D gene. The CDR3 spans 13 residues. V lost 1 base, J lost 0 bases, and 7 bases lay in between. The germline gives CDR1 DFQATT, CDR2 SNEGSKA (reference sequence). In DNA form, the CDR3 reads TGCAGTGCTAGAGGGCAGTACTCCTACGAGCAGTACTTC. It is translated as CSARGQYSYEQYF.

The chain is built from TRBV6-1 and TRBJ2-7, with D unclear. Germline V gene data show CDR1 as MNHNS and CDR2 as SASEGT. This CDR3 spans 13 amino acids. V shed 0 bases and J shed 3 bases, with 6 bases lying between them. This chain's CDR3 is CASSEAVNYEQYF. CDR3 coding DNA: TGTGCCAGCAGTGAAGCAGTCAACTACGAGCAGTACTTC.

The V and J genes are TRBV30 and TRBJ1-2; D gene unclear. The V end was cut by 4 bases, the J end by 5 bases, with 8 bases between. The CDR3 sequence is 11 residues long. Per germline, CDR1 GTSNPN and CDR2 SVGIG (reference sequence). CDR3 sequence (DNA): TGTGCCTGGATCTGGACTTATGGCTACACCTTC. Its translation is CAWIWTYGYTF.